These 9 T cell receptor beta chains were sequenced from one sample in a study of cytotoxic CD8 clonotypes in ibrutinib-treated CLL. The repertoire was sequenced with immunoSEQ multiplex PCR; TCRdb's copy has only in-frame clones and lacks some. The repertoire has approximately 15,000 clones, around 61% of them found once; the top ten carry approximately 12%. Source: PBMCs, taken before ibrutinib treatment. The receptors derive from a human donor with chronic lymphocytic leukemia.

V is TRBV27 and J is TRBJ2-3, with D possibly matching TRBD2 (5 bases). V was cut by 6 bases and J by 2 bases, with 12 bases left in between. Germline CDR1 reads MNHEY; CDR2 reads SMNVEV (reference sequence). The CDR3 is 14 residues long. CDR3 in DNA: TGTGCCAGCAGCCTCCCGGGATACACAGATACGCAGTATTTT. Translated: CASSLPGYTDTQYF.

The J gene is TRBJ2-1, the V gene TRBV18, with D perhaps given as TRBD1 or TRBD2 (7 bases each). Trimming took 7 bases from V and 8 from J, leaving 18 bases between them. The CDR3 is 14 amino acids. Per the germline V gene, CDR1 is KGHSH and CDR2 is LQKENI. For the CDR3, the DNA is TGTGCCAGCTGTCTCAGGGGGGGGACGGATGAGCAGTTCTTC. Translating gives CASCLRGGTDEQFF.

J is TRBJ2-1 and V is TRBV7-2, with 8 bases aligning to TRBD2. Germline values: CDR1 SGHTA, CDR2 FQGNSA. CDR3 length: 15 amino acids. Germline trimming cut 1 base from V and 8 bases from J; bases unmatched to any gene: 7. The CDR3 loop is CASSLGGVAGHEQFF. Written as DNA, the CDR3 is TGTGCCAGCAGCTTAGGGGGGGTAGCGGGGCATGAGCAGTTCTTC.

The chain is built from TRBV5-5 and TRBJ2-7; 8 bases fit TRBD1. The CDR3 has 15 amino acids. V shed 4 bases, J shed 7 bases, and the junction held 13 bases outside the gene matches. Germline V CDR1 and CDR2: SGHKS, YYEKEE (reference sequence). The chain's CDR3 is CASSLLDRDTGEQYF. CDR3 nucleotides: TGTGCCAGCAGCCTCCTGGACAGGGATACGGGGGAGCAGTACTTC.

This clone has only a few counts. The chain has TRBV29-1 and TRBJ1-2, with D unclear. The CDR3 sequence is 15 residues long. The V and J ends lost 1 base and 2 bases respectively, with 14 bases between them. Germline CDR1 SQVTM, CDR2 ANQGSEA. CDR3 bases: TGCAGCGTTGAAGCCCGTGGGGTCAGAAACTATGGCTACACCTTC. Protein sequence: CSVEARGVRNYGYTF.

The chain combines TRBV5-1 with TRBJ2-2, with 12 bases identical to TRBD1. CDR1 and CDR2 (germline): SGHRS, YFSETQ. The CDR3 spans 19 residues. Trimming at V came to 4 bases and at J to 1 base, leaving 11 bases not matched to a gene. DNA of the CDR3: TGCGCCAGCAGCCTCGGGACAGGGGGCTTCCTTCTGAACACCGGGGAGCTGTTTTTT. Its protein product is CASSLGTGGFLLNTGELFF.

The V call is TRBV9, the J call TRBJ2-1, with 7 bases identical to TRBD1. The J segment lost 0 bases and the V segment lost 2 bases, leaving 5 bases of the junction unmatched. This CDR3 contains 16 residues. Germline CDR1 is SGDLS and CDR2 is YYNGEE. The CDR3 here is CASSVQTGRSYNEQFF. Here the CDR3 DNA reads TGTGCCAGCAGCGTCCAGACAGGGCGCTCCTACAATGAGCAGTTCTTC.

The chain has TRBV2 and TRBJ2-1; TRBD2 might be the D (6 bases). The V end lost 6 bases, the J end lost 1 base, and 13 bases lay between the germline ends. Germline V CDR1 and CDR2: SNHLY, FYNNEI. The length of the CDR3 is 15 residues. DNA of the CDR3: TGTGCCAGCAGCAAAGGGAGGTCGTCCTACAATGAGCAGTTCTTC. As protein: CASSKGRSSYNEQFF.

The V gene is TRBV28, the J gene TRBJ2-7, with TRBD1 as a possible D gene (6 bases). The CDR3 extends over 17 amino acids. The germline V and J ends were trimmed by 4 bases and 3 bases, with 22 bases remaining between them. CDR1 MDHEN and CDR2 SYDVKM come from the germline V gene. CDR3 nucleotides: TGTGCCAGCAGTTCTAAAGGGCGGAACAGGGATTACTACGAGCAGTACGTC. Amino acids: CASSSKGRNRDYYEQYV.